This T cell receptor (beta chain) appears in the sequencing data of a study of a mutant IDH1 vaccine in newly diagnosed glioma. Study context: Treated patients had a mean age of about 44 years and a sex split that was around 62% male and 37.5% female. Week 35 brought visit V12, which was followed by visit V13 at week 47.

In this sample, this clone is large (0.1 to 1%). Its target is not known. Time point defined: week 35, safety follow-up. Doses consisted of 300 ug of mutant IDH1 20-mer peptide each, paired with topical imiquimod. V shed 4 bases and J 0 bases; nucleotides not matched to a gene: 6. Germline V gene sequence: CDR1 SGHNT, CDR2 YYREEE (reference sequence). This CDR3 contains 16 residues. The protocol was immunoSEQ multiplex PCR, while the TCRdb copy is restricted to in-frame clones and leaves out a portion. The repertoire holds about 32,000 clones, roughly 80% seen once, with just over 15% in the top ten. This specimen was PBMCs, taken from a glioma patient whose treatment included an IDH1 peptide vaccine. The TCR was taken from a man in his thirties or forties with glioma. V usage is TRBV5-4 and J usage is TRBJ2-7; 11 bases agree with TRBD2. In nucleotides, the CDR3 is TGTGCCAGCAGCCAAGGACTAGCGGGTAACTCCTACGAGCAGTACTTC. This translates into CASSQGLAGNSYEQYF.